This TCR beta chain was sequenced in a study of cytomegalovirus exposure and HLA in healthy donors. PCR employed 60 Vbeta and 13 Jbeta primers. This table comes from immunoSEQ multiplex PCR, and its TCRdb copy is limited to in-frame clones, with some not included. The table lists under 200,000 clones, around 80% of them singletons. The CDR3 is 16 amino acids. The V gene's germline CDR1 is ENHRY and CDR2 SYGVKD. V dropped 4 bases and J dropped 0; count of bases not matched to a gene: 8. The sequencing input was PBMCs. This TCR was sampled from a girl aged 5-17 years in good health and CMV-seropositive. The chain uses TRBV10-3 and TRBJ2-7, with 8 bases lining up with TRBD1. The CDR3 DNA sequence: TGTGCCATCAGTGGACCGGGACAGGTAGGCTCCTACGAGCAGTACTTC. Its translation: CAISGPGQVGSYEQYF.